The 28 T cell receptor beta chains listed next were all sequenced from one sample in a study of blood T cell repertoires in COVID-19. TCRdb's copy holds only in-frame clones and misses some; the assay was immunoSEQ multiplex PCR. The sample lists about 250,000 clones, 86% seen once, with about 1.7% in the top ten. Specimen: peripheral blood. Receptors originate from a woman aged 55-75 years who had recovered from COVID-19.

The V call is TRBV27, the J call TRBJ1-6; D gene unclear. V dropped 8 bases and J dropped 7 bases, with 15 bases sitting between them. CDR1 and CDR2 from the germline V gene are MNHEY and SMNVEV (reference sequence). The CDR3 extends over 14 amino acids. CDR3 sequence (DNA): TGTGCCAGCGGAAGACGGGGTAGGAATTCACCCCTCCACTTT. This codes for CASGRRGRNSPLHF.

V and J are TRBV9 and TRBJ2-2; perhaps TRBD2 as D (5 bases). This CDR3 contains 15 residues. V lost 6 bases and J 0 bases, leaving 12 bases between the germline ends. Germline V CDR1 and CDR2: SGDLS, YYNGEE. The CDR3 DNA follows: TGTGCCAGCAATAGCGACTTCGCGAACACCGGGGAGCTGTTTTTT. It codes for CASNSDFANTGELFF.

The V gene is TRBV3-1 (or the pseudogene TRBV3-2), the J gene TRBJ1-3, with TRBD1 matching 8 bases. Germline values: CDR1 LGHDT, CDR2 YNNKEL (reference sequence). The V and J ends lost 4 bases and 4 bases, in that order; junction bases with no gene match: 3. This CDR3 has 14 amino acids. CDR3 coding DNA: TGTGCCAGCAGCCCGACAGGGGCCGGAAACACCATATATTTT. Its protein is CASSPTGAGNTIYF.

The CDR3: CASSLSLAAGGVTGELFF. The CDR3 DNA sequence: TGTGCCAGCAGCTTAAGTCTAGCTGCGGGGGGGGTAACCGGGGAGCTGTTTTTT. This sequence joins TRBV7-2 and TRBJ2-2; 9 bases map to TRBD2. After removal of 2 bases from V and 5 bases from J, the junction contained 12 bases not matched to a gene. CDR1 and CDR2 (germline): SGHTA, FQGNSA. This CDR3 has 18 amino acids.

The rearrangement uses TRBV6-5 and TRBJ2-7; TRBD1 aligns across 10 bases. The CDR3 has 16 amino acids. V trimming: 4 bases; J trimming: 3 bases; junction bases outside the gene matches: 9. Germline loops: CDR1 MNHEY, CDR2 SVGAGI. The CDR3 nucleotides read TGTGCCAGCAGTTCGAGGGACAGGGGATTAAGCTACGAGCAGTACTTC. It specifies CASSSRDRGLSYEQYF.

This chain links TRBV7-9 with TRBJ1-5, with 9 positions matching TRBD1. Germline-derived CDR1 and CDR2 are SEHNR and FQNEAQ (reference sequence). The CDR3 contains 14 residues. After removal of 3 bases from V and 7 bases from J, the junction contained 4 bases not matched to a gene. CDR3 nucleotides: TGTGCCAGCAGCTTTACAGGGGGCGCGCAGCCCCAGCATTTT. Translating it yields CASSFTGGAQPQHF.

This clone has more than one count but fewer than ten. V usage is TRBV2 and J usage is TRBJ1-1; D is ambiguous. Trimming removed 6 bases from V and 9 bases from J, with 11 bases in between. The length of the CDR3 is 11 residues. Germline assignment: CDR1 SNHLY and CDR2 FYNNEI. CDR3 DNA sequence: TGTGCCAGCAGCCAGTCTGGGCAAGCTTTCTTT. The encoded protein is CASSQSGQAFF.

The chain joins TRBV7-2 to TRBJ1-4; TRBD1 matches 7 bases. The CDR3 runs to 15 residues. CDR1 is SGHTA and CDR2 is FQGNSA in the germline V gene. V gave up 1 base and J gave up 8 bases; unmatched junction bases: 7. The CDR3 here is CASSLVQGRVEKLFF. The CDR3 coding sequence is TGTGCCAGCAGCTTAGTACAGGGGCGGGTGGAAAAACTGTTTTTT.

The chain couples TRBV6-1 to TRBJ2-7; TRBD2 might be the D (6 bases). Trimming shortened V by 0 bases and J by 12 bases, and 18 bases separated the two germline ends. There are 14 residues in the CDR3. Germline V lookup: CDR1 MNHNS, CDR2 SASEGT. In DNA form, the CDR3 reads TGTGCCAGCAGTGAAGCGTGGGCGGGGACTGGTGGGTACTTC. This gives the protein CASSEAWAGTGGYF.

This clone was found a few times. DNA of the CDR3: TGTGCCAGCAGTGACCTGGGACAGACCTTATACACCGGGGAGCTGTTTTTT. Its protein product is CASSDLGQTLYTGELFF. The chain joins TRBV11-2 to TRBJ2-2; 7 bases are a match to TRBD1. CDR3 length equals 17 residues. In germline, CDR1 is SGHAT, CDR2 FQNNGV. V was pared by 6 bases and J by 3 bases, with 13 bases of the junction left unmatched.

The V call is TRBV5-1, the J call TRBJ2-3, with 12 bases that match TRBD2. The V gene end was trimmed by 3 bases and the J gene end by 5 bases; junction bases not matched to a gene: 1. The CDR3 loop spans 14 amino acids. Germline lookup yields CDR1 SGHRS and CDR2 YFSETQ. Here the CDR3 reads CASSSTSGGDTQYF. The CDR3, as DNA: TGCGCCAGCAGCTCGACTAGCGGGGGAGATACGCAGTATTTT.

The chain recombines TRBV6-5 with TRBJ1-5; 11 bases line up with TRBD1. This CDR3 is 13 amino acids long. J lost 7 bases, V lost 6 bases, and 2 bases had no gene match. Per the germline V gene, CDR1 is MNHEY and CDR2 is SVGAGI. CDR3 DNA: TGTGCCAGCAGGGACAGGGGGCGGCAGCCCCAGCATTTT. Protein product: CASRDRGRQPQHF.

The chain combines TRBV6-2 or TRBV6-3 with TRBJ2-1; a weak D match, TRBD2 (5 bases). CDR3 size: 15 residues. Trimming pared 0 bases from V and 1 base from J, leaving 7 bases between. Germline values: CDR1 MNHEY, CDR2 SVGEGT. CDR3 DNA: TGTGCCAGCAGTTACTCAAGCGGTTCCTACAATGAGCAGTTCTTC. Its protein product is CASSYSSGSYNEQFF.

In its sample, this clone was seen a few times. The rearrangement joins TRBV2 to TRBJ1-6; possible D gene TRBD1, 6 bases. The CDR3 is 18 residues long. With 0 bases removed from V and 4 bases from J, the gap between germline ends came to 16 bases. Germline CDR1 is SNHLY and CDR2 is FYNNEI. CDR3 region: CASSEAGQGTLYNSPLHF. The CDR3 DNA sequence: TGTGCCAGCAGTGAAGCGGGGCAGGGGACCCTTTATAATTCACCCCTCCACTTT.

This clone was seen once. The junction shows a germline mismatch at one end, possibly a read error. The J gene is TRBJ2-2, the V gene TRBV2; weak D call: TRBD1 (5 bases). The CDR3 totals 13 residues. Germline-derived CDR1 and CDR2 are SNHLY and FYNNEI. The CDR3 loop is CTSSPGHTGELFF. Here the CDR3 DNA reads TGTACCAGCTCTCCAGGGCACACCGGGGAGCTGTTTTTT.

CDR3 sequence (DNA): TGTGCCAGTAGCCGCCACATGACCCTACAGGGGGCTGGGAATGAGCAGTTCTTC. Amino acids: CASSRHMTLQGAGNEQFF. This chain connects TRBV19 to TRBJ2-1, with 9 bases identical to TRBD1. This CDR3 spans 18 amino acids. Per germline, CDR1 LNHDA and CDR2 SQIVND (reference sequence). V dropped 6 bases and J dropped 7; count of bases not matched to a gene: 19.

V gene TRBV25-1 combines with J gene TRBJ2-1, with TRBD2 matching over 12 bases. The CDR3 loop spans 14 amino acids. From germline, CDR1 is MGHDK and CDR2 SYGVNS. V shed 6 bases and J 6 bases; nucleotides not matched to a gene: 3. The DNA of the CDR3 is TGTGCCAGCAGCACTAGCGGGGGGACCAATGAGCAGTTCTTC. Amino acid sequence: CASSTSGGTNEQFF.

This sequence joins TRBV19 and TRBJ2-7; TRBD2 aligns across 7 bases. The germline V gene encodes CDR1 LNHDA and CDR2 SQIVND (reference sequence). The CDR3 loop spans 12 amino acids. Losses at the gene ends were 10 bases for V and 6 bases for J; bases not matched to a gene: 9. CDR3 bases: TGTGCCACTAAGGGAGGGATCGGCGAGCAGTACTTC. Its protein product is CATKGGIGEQYF.

This chain links TRBV6-5 with TRBJ1-2; D is possibly TRBD1 (6 bases). This CDR3 region has 15 residues. With 6 bases removed from V and 2 bases from J, the gap between germline ends came to 16 bases. Germline V lookup: CDR1 MNHEY, CDR2 SVGAGI. CDR3 in amino acids: CASRDLRGINYGYTF. CDR3 DNA: TGTGCCAGCAGGGACCTAAGGGGGATAAACTATGGCTACACCTTC.

In this sample, this clone turned up a few times. The V call is TRBV6-4, the J call TRBJ2-3, with D possibly TRBD1 on 5 matching bases. Germline V gene lookup returns CDR1 MRHNA and CDR2 SNTAGT. The V gene lost 2 bases and the J gene lost 3 bases, with 6 bases spanning the gap. The length of the CDR3 is 13 residues. The CDR3 protein is CASSDAGTDTQYF. In nucleotides, the CDR3 is TGTGCCAGCAGTGACGCAGGGACAGATACGCAGTATTTT.

This clone occurred once. The gene calls are TRBV4-3 and TRBJ2-7, with 14 bases that match TRBD2. The CDR3 loop spans 17 amino acids. Germline values: CDR1 LGHNA, CDR2 YSLEER. With 4 bases clipped from V and 3 bases from J, the junction kept 8 bases outside the gene matches. The CDR3 DNA sequence: TGCGCCAGCAGCCTCTTTGGGGGGACTAGCGGGGGCTACGAGCAGTACTTC. It specifies CASSLFGGTSGGYEQYF.

The gene calls are TRBV3-1 (or the pseudogene TRBV3-2) and TRBJ1-1; D ambiguous. The CDR3 runs 14 residues. V lost 4 bases, J lost 4 bases, and 13 bases lay in between. Germline assignment: CDR1 LGHDT and CDR2 YNNKEL (reference sequence). The CDR3 sequence: CASSPSYRVTEAFF. The CDR3, as DNA: TGTGCCAGCAGCCCCTCTTATCGGGTCACTGAAGCTTTCTTT.

V and J are TRBV6-5 and TRBJ2-1; 9 bases line up with TRBD2. The trim removed 6 bases at V and 10 bases at J, leaving 13 bases unmatched. CDR3 length: 15 amino acids. Germline CDR1 reads MNHEY; CDR2 reads SVGAGI. CDR3 in amino acids: CASRPGLARPVEQFF. In DNA form, the CDR3 reads TGTGCCAGCAGACCAGGACTAGCGCGGCCTGTGGAGCAGTTCTTC.

The V and J genes are TRBV7-6 and TRBJ2-7, with D tentatively TRBD2 (6 bases). Trimming took off 4 bases at V and 5 bases at J, with 21 bases between the two ends. Germline CDR1 SGHVS, CDR2 FNYEAQ. This CDR3 contains 16 residues. The CDR3 region has the DNA TGTGCCAGCAGCTCCACGCACGCGTGGGGGAGGAACGAGCAGTACTTC. Encoded protein: CASSSTHAWGRNEQYF.

This clone was observed a few times. The chain carries TRBV20-1 and TRBJ1-5; D not certain. Germline V gene sequence: CDR1 DFQATT, CDR2 SNEGSKA (reference sequence). The CDR3 runs to 14 residues. The V end lost 3 bases, the J end lost 3 bases, and 12 bases lay between the germline ends. The CDR3: CSASGGQPNQPQHF. DNA for the CDR3: TGCAGTGCTAGTGGCGGGCAACCCAATCAGCCCCAGCATTTT.

The chain joins TRBV7-9 to TRBJ1-1; TRBD1 aligns across 11 bases. This CDR3 spans 16 amino acids. Germline values: CDR1 SEHNR, CDR2 FQNEAQ (reference sequence). After removal of 5 bases from V and 1 base from J, the junction contained 6 bases not matched to a gene. The CDR3 DNA sequence: TGTGCCAGCAGCCGTCCCGGGACAGGGGGGAACACTGAAGCTTTCTTT. Protein sequence: CASSRPGTGGNTEAFF.

The chain links TRBV28 to TRBJ1-2, with TRBD1 as a possible D gene (5 bases). Germline V gene data show CDR1 as MDHEN and CDR2 as SYDVKM. This CDR3 spans 18 amino acids. Trimming stripped 5 bases from V and 0 bases from J, with 22 bases between. Here the CDR3 reads CASSAPRGGANSNYGYTF. CDR3 bases: TGTGCCAGCAGTGCCCCCCGGGGCGGGGCTAACTCTAACTATGGCTACACCTTC.

The V gene is TRBV9, the J gene TRBJ2-5; D is perhaps TRBD2 (5 bases). CDR3 size: 15 residues. Trimming took 2 bases from V and 0 from J, leaving 11 bases between them. Germline V gene data show CDR1 as SGDLS and CDR2 as YYNGEE. Written as DNA, the CDR3 is TGTGCCAGCAGCGTCTCCGGGGTGTACCAAGAGACCCAGTACTTC. Translation: CASSVSGVYQETQYF.